A single sample gave rise to the 16 T cell receptor beta chains below, sequenced in a study of cytomegalovirus exposure and HLA in healthy donors. Sequencing used immunoSEQ multiplex PCR; TCRdb keeps in-frame clones, though not all of them. The repertoire holds roughly 190,000 clones, with 86% as singletons. Sequencing was carried out using PBMCs. The source of these receptors is a young woman in good health and CMV-seronegative.

This chain joins TRBV6-6 and TRBJ1-5; D not certain. V was pared by 3 bases and J by 5 bases, with 5 bases between. The germline CDR1 and CDR2 sequences are MNHNY and SVGAGI (reference sequence). This CDR3 spans 12 amino acids. The CDR3 DNA sequence: TGTGCCAGCAGTTATGGAGATCAGCCCCAGCATTTT. It encodes CASSYGDQPQHF.

The genes are TRBV11-2 and TRBJ2-7; D is possibly TRBD2 (6 bases). V lost 3 bases and J 2 bases, leaving 14 bases between the germline ends. The CDR3 has 15 amino acids. Germline V gives CDR1 SGHAT, CDR2 FQNNGV. CDR3 sequence reads: CASSLMREDPYEQYF. CDR3 bases: TGTGCCAGCAGCTTGATGCGGGAAGACCCCTACGAGCAGTACTTC.

The chain combines TRBV5-6 with TRBJ1-2; D gene uncertain. V shed 0 bases and J shed 3 bases, with 12 bases lying between them. The germline gives CDR1 SGHDT, CDR2 YYEEEE. The CDR3 is made up of 15 amino acids. The CDR3 nucleotides read TGTGCCAGCAGCTTGGACATTATGCCCCACTATGGCTACACCTTC. Translated, it gives CASSLDIMPHYGYTF.

V is TRBV6-1 and J is TRBJ1-6; D possibly corresponds to TRBD1 (6 bases). V was clipped by 4 bases and J by 5 bases, with 12 bases between them. Germline assignment: CDR1 MNHNS and CDR2 SASEGT. The CDR3 spans 15 residues. The CDR3 DNA is TGTGCCAGCAGTGTGAGCAGGGGAGATAATTCACCCCTCCACTTT. Translation gives CASSVSRGDNSPLHF.

This rearrangement joins TRBV5-1 to TRBJ2-5, with 9 bases matching TRBD1. The CDR3 sequence is 15 residues long. V was pared by 4 bases and J by 3 bases, with 7 bases of the junction left unmatched. CDR1 is SGHRS and CDR2 is YFSETQ in the germline V gene. The DNA for the CDR3 is TGCGCCAGCAGCAGCGGGACAGGGCACAAAGAGACCCAGTACTTC. Translating it yields CASSSGTGHKETQYF.

The chain is built from TRBV18 and TRBJ2-2; D is possibly TRBD1 (6 bases). The CDR3 extends over 16 amino acids. CDR1 is KGHSH, CDR2 LQKENI, per germline. The V end lost 3 bases, the J end lost 1 base, and 12 bases lay between the germline ends. Written as DNA, the CDR3 is TGTGCCAGCTCACCCGTACAGGGAGAGAACACCGGGGAGCTGTTTTTT. This sequence encodes CASSPVQGENTGELFF.

Here the CDR3 DNA reads TGTGCCTGGAGTCGACAGGGGCCAAGCTCCTATAATTCACCCCTCCACTTT. This translates into CAWSRQGPSSYNSPLHF. The V gene is TRBV30, the J gene TRBJ1-6, with 8 nucleotides matching TRBD1. Germline V CDR1 and CDR2: GTSNPN, SVGIG (reference sequence). The V and J ends lost 2 bases and 0 bases, in that order; junction bases with no gene match: 6. This CDR3 is 17 amino acids long.

This clone was seen only once. The chain combines TRBV2 with TRBJ2-7, with TRBD2 matching over 11 bases. The CDR3 covers 15 residues. V gave up 8 bases and J gave up 3 bases; unmatched junction bases: 9. The germline V gene encodes CDR1 SNHLY and CDR2 FYNNEI. CDR3 nucleotides: TGTGCCAGCGGGAAGTCCGGGACTAGCGGCTACGAGCAGTACTTC. Amino acids: CASGKSGTSGYEQYF. Drawing the rest from reference TRBV2 and TRBJ2-7, the complete variable domain is EPEVTQTPSHQVTQMGQEVILRCVPISNHLYFYWYRQILGQKVEFLVSFYNNEISEKSEIFDDQFSVERPDGSNFTLKIRSTKLEDSAMYFCASGKSGTSGYEQYFGPGTRLTVT.

The chain combines TRBV5-6 with TRBJ1-3; D is unclear. Germline CDR1 and CDR2: SGHDT and YYEEEE. The CDR3 extends over 16 amino acids. V was shortened by 3 bases and J by 0 bases, with 13 bases between the two germline ends. CDR3 DNA: TGTGCCAGCAGCTCACTAAGATTAGACTCTGGAAACACCATATATTTT. This encodes CASSSLRLDSGNTIYF.

CDR3 sequence (DNA): TGTGCCATCAGTGAAGCTCAAGAGACCCAGTACTTC. Amino acid sequence: CAISEAQETQYF. The chain has TRBV10-3 and TRBJ2-5; D unclear. V shed 3 bases and J shed 2 bases, with 4 bases lying between them. Germline loops: CDR1 ENHRY, CDR2 SYGVKD. CDR3 size: 12 residues.

The chain employs TRBV27 and TRBJ2-2; 14 nucleotides line up with TRBD2. This CDR3 spans 20 amino acids. Germline V gene data show CDR1 as MNHEY and CDR2 as SMNVEV (reference sequence). The trim removed 4 bases at V and 1 base at J, leaving 11 bases unmatched. The CDR3 loop is CASSSKPGLAGAVNTGELFF. In nucleotides, the CDR3 is TGTGCCAGCAGTTCTAAACCGGGACTAGCGGGAGCCGTGAACACCGGGGAGCTGTTTTTT.

CDR3 nucleotide sequence: TGTGCCAGCAACCGGGGGGGTTCACCCCTCCACTTT. Residues: CASNRGGSPLHF. The chain links TRBV6-1 to TRBJ1-6; D perhaps matches TRBD1 (5 bases). This CDR3 is 12 amino acids long. Deletions cut 7 bases from V and 9 bases from J, with 10 bases between. CDR1 MNHNS and CDR2 SASEGT come from the germline V gene.

The chain links TRBV6-5 to TRBJ1-2; TRBD1 aligns across 9 bases. CDR1 MNHEY and CDR2 SVGAGI come from the germline V gene. This CDR3 is 14 amino acids long. After removal of 7 bases from V and 6 bases from J, the junction contained 9 bases not matched to a gene. The CDR3 DNA is TGTGCCAGCACTCCCACCGGGACAGGGAATGGCTACACCTTC. This sequence encodes CASTPTGTGNGYTF.

This clone was observed once. V usage is TRBV5-6 and J usage is TRBJ2-1; no firm D call. The ends were cut back, 4 bases at V and 1 base at J, with 12 bases in the middle. Germline V lookup: CDR1 SGHDT, CDR2 YYEEEE. This CDR3 comprises 15 residues. This chain's CDR3 is CASSALSRSYNEQFF. In DNA, the CDR3 is TGTGCCAGCAGCGCCCTTTCCAGGTCCTACAATGAGCAGTTCTTC.

The sample holds one count of this clone. This chain joins TRBV6-5 and TRBJ1-1; D is ambiguous. V shed 0 bases and J shed 10 bases, with 12 bases lying between them. The CDR3 is made up of 13 amino acids. From germline, CDR1 is MNHEY and CDR2 SVGAGI. CDR3 in DNA: TGTGCCAGCAGTTACTCGAATACGGGAGGAGCTTTCTTT. This encodes CASSYSNTGGAFF.

The chain employs TRBV29-1 and TRBJ1-2; D not resolved. This CDR3 is 14 amino acids long. Germline assignment: CDR1 SQVTM and CDR2 ANQGSEA. Trimming left V 5 bases short and J 0 bases short, with 13 bases between. CDR3 sequence reads: CSVSPRLSNYGYTF. CDR3 nucleotide sequence: TGCAGCGTTTCCCCCCGCCTATCTAACTATGGCTACACCTTC. Drawing the rest from reference TRBV29-1 and TRBJ1-2, the complete variable domain is SAVISQKPSRDICQRGTSLTIQCQVDSQVTMMFWYRQQPGQSLTLIATANQGSEATYESGFVIDKFPISRPNLTFSTLTVSNMSPEDSSIYLCSVSPRLSNYGYTFGSGTRLTVV.